These 12 T cell receptor beta chains originate from one sample sequenced in a study of T cell repertoires and Cas9 in healthy adults. Clones were read by immunoSEQ multiplex PCR, and TCRdb kept only the in-frame ones, dropping some. The sample lists 13,000 to 15,000 clones, approximately 91% occurring once. Sequencing was carried out using Tregs (CD4+, CD25+, CD127-, CD137-, CD154-) from PBMCs; culture status not recorded. The receptors were gathered from a human donor in good health.

The chain links TRBV5-1 to TRBJ2-7; 10 nucleotides agree with TRBD1. The CDR3 is 15 amino acids. J was trimmed by 7 bases and V by 0 bases; bases with no gene match: 7. Germline V gene data show CDR1 as SGHRS and CDR2 as YFSETQ. The CDR3 nucleotides are TGCGCCAGCAGCTTGGCGGTGACAGGGGGCAGGGAGCAGTACTTC. It specifies CASSLAVTGGREQYF.

The rearrangement joins TRBV9 to TRBJ2-1; 8 bases align to TRBD1. The CDR3 is made up of 16 amino acids. CDR1 is SGDLS, CDR2 YYNGEE, per germline. V shed 0 bases, J shed 7 bases, and the junction held 9 bases outside the gene matches. CDR3 sequence: CASSVGQGASENEQFF. In nucleotides, the CDR3 is TGTGCCAGCAGCGTAGGGCAGGGGGCGTCGGAAAATGAGCAGTTCTTC.

The genes are TRBV7-9 and TRBJ2-1; no clear D. Trimming removed 4 bases from V and 7 bases from J, with 17 bases in between. This CDR3 has 15 residues. The germline gives CDR1 SEHNR, CDR2 FQNEAQ (reference sequence). DNA for the CDR3: TGTGCCAGCAGCTACAGCCGGGTCTGGGGAAATGAGCAGTTCTTC. Its protein is CASSYSRVWGNEQFF.

The J gene is TRBJ1-5, the V gene TRBV19, with a weak D call TRBD1 (6 bases). The CDR3 consists of 18 residues. Germline V CDR1 and CDR2: LNHDA, SQIVND (reference sequence). Trimming pared 6 bases from V and 1 base from J, leaving 22 bases between. The DNA for the CDR3 is TGTGCCAGTAGCGTCCGGGCGGGCAACAGGGAAAGCAATCAGCCCCAGCATTTT. Translation gives CASSVRAGNRESNQPQHF.

This sequence joins TRBV4-1 and TRBJ2-5; the match to TRBD1 covers 8 bases. The CDR3 is 15 amino acids. Trimming at V came to 5 bases and at J to 1 base, leaving 6 bases not matched to a gene. CDR1 and CDR2 (germline): MGHRA, YSYEKL. DNA for the CDR3: TGCGCCAGCAGCTTTCTCGGACAGGGCCAAGAGACCCAGTACTTC. This encodes CASSFLGQGQETQYF.

The V call is TRBV11-2, the J call TRBJ2-1, with 9 positions matching TRBD2. Germline loops: CDR1 SGHAT, CDR2 FQNNGV. J gave up 6 bases and V 2 bases, and 11 bases lay outside the gene matches. The CDR3 consists of 17 residues. As DNA, the CDR3 is TGTGCCAGCAGCTTATTCTGGCTAGCGGGGTCCACCAATGAGCAGTTCTTC. Protein: CASSLFWLAGSTNEQFF.

The CDR3 DNA follows: TGTGCCAGCAGTTACACCGGGACGGCCTCAGCTGAAGCTTTCTTT. Protein product: CASSYTGTASAEAFF. The rearrangement links TRBV6-6 to TRBJ1-1; a possible D gene is TRBD1 (5 bases). The CDR3 consists of 15 residues. V dropped 2 bases and J dropped 6 bases, with 16 bases sitting between them. Germline-derived CDR1 and CDR2 are MNHNY and SVGAGI (reference sequence).

The rearrangement links TRBV28 to TRBJ1-2; weak D call: TRBD1 (6 bases). V was clipped by 2 bases and J by 5 bases, with 18 bases between them. CDR3 length: 16 amino acids. Germline V lookup: CDR1 MDHEN, CDR2 SYDVKM. CDR3 nucleotide sequence: TGTGCCAGCAGTTTAATTCAGGGGATAGTATCGTATGGCTACACCTTC. Protein sequence: CASSLIQGIVSYGYTF.

V gene TRBV18 combines with J gene TRBJ2-3, with D uncertain. The CDR3 extends over 14 amino acids. CDR1 and CDR2 from the germline V gene are KGHSH and LQKENI. V was cut by 5 bases and J by 0 bases, with 9 bases left in between. The CDR3 here is CASSIIPSTDTQYF. CDR3 coding DNA: TGTGCCAGCTCAATTATACCTAGCACAGATACGCAGTATTTT.

The rearrangement links TRBV28 to TRBJ1-5, with TRBD1 matching over 10 bases. V lost 6 bases, J lost 5 bases, and 4 bases stayed unmatched. CDR3 length equals 14 residues. Germline CDR1 MDHEN, CDR2 SYDVKM. The CDR3 DNA reads TGTGCCAGCAGACGGGACAGGGGCTATCAGCCCCAGCATTTT. Protein product: CASRRDRGYQPQHF.

The CDR3 region has the DNA TGTGCCAGCAGTTCTTTCCGTGGGAGGGCTGAAGCTTTCTTT. Translation: CASSSFRGRAEAFF. This chain connects TRBV6-6 to TRBJ1-1; no clear D. From germline, CDR1 is MNHNY and CDR2 SVGAGI (reference sequence). Between the trimmed V and J ends, which lost 4 bases and 6 bases, there was a span of 15 bases. CDR3 length equals 14 residues.

The chain is built from TRBV7-9 and TRBJ1-2; 8 positions match TRBD1. The CDR3 has 14 amino acids. Per germline, CDR1 SEHNR and CDR2 FQNEAQ (reference sequence). The ends lost 4 bases at V and 2 bases at J; junction bases unmatched: 3. CDR3 protein: CASSSGQANYGYTF. The DNA of the CDR3 is TGTGCCAGCAGCTCGGGACAGGCAAACTATGGCTACACCTTC. Using reference TRBV7-9 and TRBJ1-2 for the parts outside the CDR3, the full variable domain is DTGVSQNPRHKITKRGQNVTFRCDPISEHNRLYWYRQTLGQGPEFLTYFQNEAQLEKSRLLSDRFSAERPKGSFSTLEIQRTEQGDSAMYLCASSSGQANYGYTFGSGTRLTVV.